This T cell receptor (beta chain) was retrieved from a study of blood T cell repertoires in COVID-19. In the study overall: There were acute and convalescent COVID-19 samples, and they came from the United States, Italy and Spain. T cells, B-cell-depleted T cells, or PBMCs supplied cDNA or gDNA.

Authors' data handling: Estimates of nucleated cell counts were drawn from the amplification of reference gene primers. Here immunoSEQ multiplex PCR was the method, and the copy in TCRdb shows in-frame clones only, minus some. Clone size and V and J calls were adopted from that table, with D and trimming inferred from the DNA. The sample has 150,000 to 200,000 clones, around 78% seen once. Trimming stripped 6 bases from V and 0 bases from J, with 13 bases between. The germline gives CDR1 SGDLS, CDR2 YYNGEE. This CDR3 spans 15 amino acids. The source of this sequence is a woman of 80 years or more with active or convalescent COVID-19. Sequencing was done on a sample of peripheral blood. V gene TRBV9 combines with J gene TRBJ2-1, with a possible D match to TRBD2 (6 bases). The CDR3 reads CASTNGGVSYNEQFF. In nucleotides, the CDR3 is TGTGCCAGCACCAACGGCGGGGTCTCCTACAATGAGCAGTTCTTC.